A single sample is the source of the 8 T cell receptor beta chains below, sequenced in a study of beta chain features in type 1 diabetes. Since all of the isolated RNA was reverse transcribed, expressed TCRB transcripts were what got sequenced. The method was immunoSEQ multiplex PCR; TCRdb's version includes in-frame clones alone and lacks a portion of them. The table has approximately 90,000 clones, about 32% seen once. The sequenced material came from stem cell memory CD4+ T cells from blood. Receptors were obtained from a woman between 18 and 29 years old in good health.

V is TRBV30 and J is TRBJ2-3; D gene unclear. CDR3 size: 14 residues. V dropped 4 bases and J dropped 2 bases, with 13 bases sitting between them. Germline CDR1 is GTSNPN and CDR2 is SVGIG (reference sequence). The CDR3 DNA follows: TGTGCCTGGACCCAAAACGGAGTCACAGATACGCAGTATTTT. This translates into CAWTQNGVTDTQYF.

This clone was picked up a small number of times. The chain is built from TRBV13 and TRBJ2-1, with TRBD1 matching 7 bases. Trimming cost V 6 bases and J 12 bases; bases outside gene matches: 11. The CDR3 extends over 13 amino acids. The V gene's germline CDR1 is PRHDT and CDR2 FYEKMQ (reference sequence). The CDR3 spells CASSPQGEGGQFF. CDR3 sequence (DNA): TGTGCCAGCAGTCCCCAGGGGGAAGGCGGGCAGTTCTTC.

The rearrangement joins TRBV6-6 to TRBJ1-1; D perhaps matches TRBD1 (5 bases). Germline CDR1 and CDR2: MNHNY and SVGAGI (reference sequence). V lost 7 bases to trimming and J lost 1 base, with 10 bases between them. The CDR3 is made up of 13 amino acids. CDR3 DNA sequence: TGTGCCAGCACCAAGGACACGAACACTGAAGCTTTCTTT. Its translation is CASTKDTNTEAFF.

This clone was counted a few times. The rearrangement uses TRBV30 and TRBJ2-1; TRBD1 matches at 7 bases. The V gene end was trimmed by 8 bases and the J gene end by 0 bases; junction bases not matched to a gene: 4. There are 13 residues in the CDR3. Per germline, CDR1 GTSNPN and CDR2 SVGIG (reference sequence). The CDR3 sequence is CAGWDSSYNEQFF. The CDR3 DNA reads as TGTGCCGGATGGGACAGCTCCTACAATGAGCAGTTCTTC.

The chain joins TRBV29-1 to TRBJ1-2; D ambiguous. The CDR3 has 10 amino acids. CDR1 and CDR2 from the germline V gene are SQVTM and ANQGSEA. Trimming took 3 bases from V and 8 from J, leaving 7 bases between them. CDR3 sequence: CSVDSEGYTF. The DNA of the CDR3 is TGCAGCGTTGACTCGGAGGGCTACACCTTC. The complete variable domain, with remaining parts taken from reference TRBV29-1 and TRBJ1-2, reads SAVISQKPSRDICQRGTSLTIQCQVDSQVTMMFWYRQQPGQSLTLIATANQGSEATYESGFVIDKFPISRPNLTFSTLTVSNMSPEDSSIYLCSVDSEGYTFGSGTRLTVV.

This clone was seen a handful of times. The V call is TRBV6-5, the J call TRBJ2-7, with 9 bases identical to TRBD1. Germline trimming cut 8 bases from V and 3 bases from J; bases unmatched to any gene: 5. CDR1 and CDR2 from the germline V gene are MNHEY and SVGAGI. This CDR3 comprises 13 residues. The CDR3 sequence: CASGSGQGYEQYF. The CDR3 nucleotides read TGTGCCAGCGGTTCGGGACAGGGCTACGAGCAGTACTTC.

This clone was recorded a few times. The V gene is TRBV4-2, the J gene TRBJ2-5; 11 bases align to TRBD2. The CDR3 contains 16 residues. Germline assignment: CDR1 LGHNA and CDR2 YNFKEQ. V shed 1 base and J 6 bases; nucleotides not matched to a gene: 7. The CDR3 coding sequence is TGTGCCAGCAGCCAAGCCTTAGCGGGGGGGCAACAGACCCAGTACTTC. This gives the protein CASSQALAGGQQTQYF.

The rearrangement links TRBV30 to TRBJ2-1; 13 nucleotides match TRBD2. The V and J ends lost 4 bases and 9 bases, in that order; junction bases with no gene match: 9. Per the germline V gene, CDR1 is GTSNPN and CDR2 is SVGIG (reference sequence). The CDR3 is 15 residues long. The CDR3 bases are TGTGCCTGGAAGGAAACTAGCGGGAGGGCCGGTGAGCAGTTCTTC. As protein: CAWKETSGRAGEQFF. The complete variable domain, with remaining parts taken from reference TRBV30 and TRBJ2-1, reads SQTIHQWPATLVQPVGSPLSLECTVEGTSNPNLYWYRQAAGRGLQLLFYSVGIGQISSEVPQNLSASRPQDRQFILSSKKLLLSDSGFYLCAWKETSGRAGEQFFGPGTRLTVL.